This T cell receptor beta chain was recovered during a study of cytomegalovirus exposure and HLA in healthy donors. General observations from the study: Productive rates of about 87% or about 30% were seen for most TCR beta V segments in an earlier analysis. Excluded: some indistinguishable V segments such as TRBV6-2 and TRBV6-3. In a later analysis, productive TCRs from donors in an Asian-associated ancestry cluster reportedly carried fewer N-insertions than the cohort mean.

The PCR made use of 60 Vbeta and 13 Jbeta primers. This table comes from immunoSEQ multiplex PCR, and its TCRdb copy is limited to in-frame clones, with some not included. The table has approximately 120,000 clones, 83% seen once. On this clone: What it recognizes is unknown.

In germline, CDR1 is SGHTA, CDR2 FQGNSA. V gave up 1 base and J gave up 6 bases, with 4 bases separating them. CDR3 length equals 11 residues. V and J are TRBV7-2 and TRBJ2-7; D not resolved. This TCR came from a woman between 40 and 50 years old in good health and CMV-seropositive. The sample consisted of PBMCs. CDR3 protein: CASSLVGEQYF. DNA of the CDR3: TGTGCCAGCAGCTTAGTCGGCGAGCAGTACTTC.